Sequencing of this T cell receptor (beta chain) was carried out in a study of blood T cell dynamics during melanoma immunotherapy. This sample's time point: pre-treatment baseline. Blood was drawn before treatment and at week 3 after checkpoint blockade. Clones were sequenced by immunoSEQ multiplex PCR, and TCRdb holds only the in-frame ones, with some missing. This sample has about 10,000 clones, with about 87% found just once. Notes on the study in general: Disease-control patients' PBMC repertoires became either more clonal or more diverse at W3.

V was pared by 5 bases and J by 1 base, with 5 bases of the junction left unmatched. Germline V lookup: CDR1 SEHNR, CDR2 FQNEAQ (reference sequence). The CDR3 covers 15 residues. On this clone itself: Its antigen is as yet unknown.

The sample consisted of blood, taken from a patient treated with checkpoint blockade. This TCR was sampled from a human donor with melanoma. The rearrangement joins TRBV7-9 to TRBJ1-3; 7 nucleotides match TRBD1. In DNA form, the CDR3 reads TGTGCCAGCAGCCCAACAGGGGTGTCTGGAAACACCATATATTTT. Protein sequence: CASSPTGVSGNTIYF.